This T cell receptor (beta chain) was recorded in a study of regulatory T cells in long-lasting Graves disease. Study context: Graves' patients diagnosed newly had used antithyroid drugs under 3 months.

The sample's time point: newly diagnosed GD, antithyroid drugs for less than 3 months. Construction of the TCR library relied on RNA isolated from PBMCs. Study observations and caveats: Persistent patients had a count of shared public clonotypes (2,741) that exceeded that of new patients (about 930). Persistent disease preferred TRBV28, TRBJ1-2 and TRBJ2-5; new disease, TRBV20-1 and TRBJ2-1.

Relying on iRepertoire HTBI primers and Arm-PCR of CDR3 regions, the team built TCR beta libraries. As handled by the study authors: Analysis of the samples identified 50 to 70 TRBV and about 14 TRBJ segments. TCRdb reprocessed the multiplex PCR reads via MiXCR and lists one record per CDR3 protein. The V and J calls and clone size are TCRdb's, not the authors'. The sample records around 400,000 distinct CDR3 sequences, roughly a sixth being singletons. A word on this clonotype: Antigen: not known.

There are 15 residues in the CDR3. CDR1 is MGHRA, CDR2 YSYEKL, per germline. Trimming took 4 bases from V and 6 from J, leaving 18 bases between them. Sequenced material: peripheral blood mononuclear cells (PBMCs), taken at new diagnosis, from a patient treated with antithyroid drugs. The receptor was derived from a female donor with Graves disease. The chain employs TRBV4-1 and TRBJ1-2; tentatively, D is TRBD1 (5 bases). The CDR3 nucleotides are TGCGCCAGCAGCCTTTCGGGGCAAGGGACGGATGGCTACACCTTC. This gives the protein CASSLSGQGTDGYTF.